These 3 T cell receptor beta chains originate from one sample sequenced in a study of CD8 T cells in Susac syndrome. With random hexamers, reverse transcription was performed on roughly 0.5 to 1 ug of RNA. TCRdb re-called the immunoSEQ multiplex PCR reads through MiXCR, storing one row per CDR3 protein. The table has about 150,000 distinct CDR3 sequences, 90% to 95% seen once. The specimen sequenced was CD4+ T cells from PBMCs. The receptors shown here come from a human donor in good health.

The chain recombines TRBV2 with TRBJ2-1; no definite D call. Germline CDR1 reads SNHLY; CDR2 reads FYNNEI. The ends were cut back, 2 bases at V and 10 bases at J, with 9 bases in the middle. CDR3 length: 12 amino acids. In DNA form, the CDR3 reads TGTGCCAGCAGTGAACGGTCCTCCGAGCAGTTCTTC. Protein: CASSERSSEQFF.

This chain joins TRBV19 and TRBJ1-4; D not resolved. The germline V and J ends were trimmed by 2 bases and 0 bases, with 4 bases remaining between them. CDR3 length: 14 amino acids. Germline CDR1 and CDR2: LNHDA and SQIVND (reference sequence). The CDR3 DNA follows: TGTGCCAGTAGTATAAGCGCAACTAATGAAAAACTGTTTTTT. Encoded protein: CASSISATNEKLFF.

V is TRBV6-2 or TRBV6-3 and J is TRBJ1-4; maybe TRBD1 (5 bases). The CDR3 extends over 14 amino acids. CDR1 is MNHEY, CDR2 SVGEGT, per germline. The V gene lost 2 bases and the J gene lost 6 bases, with 10 bases spanning the gap. Here the CDR3 DNA reads TGTGCCAGCAGTTACGTGGAGGGGTATGAAAAACTGTTTTTT. Its translation: CASSYVEGYEKLFF.